The 2 T cell receptor beta chains below come from one sample, sequenced in a study of blood T cell repertoires in COVID-19. TCRdb's table, derived via immunoSEQ multiplex PCR, lists solely in-frame clones and lacks some. This repertoire shows about 290,000 clones, over 80% found once; its top ten account for around 3.9%. The sequenced sample was peripheral blood. The receptors here all came from a woman in her forties or fifties with active or convalescent COVID-19.

For the CDR3, the DNA is TGTGCCAGCAGCTTGGCCCGGCTAGCGGGAGTCGTAGATACGCAGTATTTT. It is translated as CASSLARLAGVVDTQYF. J is TRBJ2-3 and V is TRBV5-5; 10 bases match TRBD2. Germline V gene sequence: CDR1 SGHKS, CDR2 YYEKEE (reference sequence). This CDR3 has 17 amino acids. Losses at the gene ends were 0 bases for V and 5 bases for J; bases not matched to a gene: 9.

The rearrangement links TRBV6-6 to TRBJ1-1; D is perhaps TRBD1 (6 bases). The germline V and J ends were trimmed by 4 bases and 11 bases, with 20 bases remaining between them. The length of the CDR3 is 14 residues. Germline V CDR1 and CDR2: MNHNY, SVGAGI (reference sequence). DNA of the CDR3: TGTGCCAGCAGTTCCGCCCAAGGAACAGGGTGGGCTTTCTTT. Translated, it gives CASSSAQGTGWAFF.